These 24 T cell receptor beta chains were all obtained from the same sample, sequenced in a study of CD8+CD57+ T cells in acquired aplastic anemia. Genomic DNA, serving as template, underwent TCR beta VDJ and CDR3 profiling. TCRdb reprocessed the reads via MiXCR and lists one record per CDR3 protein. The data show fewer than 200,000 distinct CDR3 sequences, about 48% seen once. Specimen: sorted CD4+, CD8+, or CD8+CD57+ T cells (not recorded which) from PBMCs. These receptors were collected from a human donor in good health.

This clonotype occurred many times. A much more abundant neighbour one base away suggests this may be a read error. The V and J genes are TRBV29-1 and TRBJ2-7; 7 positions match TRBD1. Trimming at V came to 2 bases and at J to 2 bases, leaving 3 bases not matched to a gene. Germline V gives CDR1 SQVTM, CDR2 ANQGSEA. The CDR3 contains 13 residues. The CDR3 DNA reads TGCAGCGTTGAATTGGGACAGACCTACGAGCAGTACTTC. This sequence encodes CSVELGQTYEQYF.

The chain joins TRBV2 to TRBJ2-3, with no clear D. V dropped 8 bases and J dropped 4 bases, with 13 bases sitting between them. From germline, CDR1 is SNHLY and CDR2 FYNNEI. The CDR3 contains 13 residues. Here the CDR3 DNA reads TGTGCCAGCTTATCGGTTTCTGCAGATACGCAGTATTTT. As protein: CASLSVSADTQYF.

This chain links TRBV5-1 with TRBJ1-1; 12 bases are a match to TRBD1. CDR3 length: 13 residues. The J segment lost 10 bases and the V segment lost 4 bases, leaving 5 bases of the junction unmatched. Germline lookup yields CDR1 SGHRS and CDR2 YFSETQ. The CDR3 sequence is CASSAGTGGGAFF. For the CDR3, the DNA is TGCGCCAGCAGCGCTGGGACAGGGGGCGGAGCTTTCTTT.

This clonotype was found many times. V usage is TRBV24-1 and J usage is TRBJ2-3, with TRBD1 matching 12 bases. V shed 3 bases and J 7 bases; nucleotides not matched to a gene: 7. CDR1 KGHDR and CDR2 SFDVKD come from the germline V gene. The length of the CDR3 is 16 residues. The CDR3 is CATSDTGTGGKYTQYF. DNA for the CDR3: TGTGCCACCAGTGATACCGGGACAGGGGGCAAGTATACGCAGTATTTT.

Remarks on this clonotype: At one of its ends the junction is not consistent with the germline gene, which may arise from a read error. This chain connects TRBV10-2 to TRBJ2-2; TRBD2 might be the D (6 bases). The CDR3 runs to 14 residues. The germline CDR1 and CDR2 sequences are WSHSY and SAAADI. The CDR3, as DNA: TGCGCCAGCAGTGAGACAAGAGGATCCGGGGGGCTGTTTTTT. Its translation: CASSETRGSGGLFF.

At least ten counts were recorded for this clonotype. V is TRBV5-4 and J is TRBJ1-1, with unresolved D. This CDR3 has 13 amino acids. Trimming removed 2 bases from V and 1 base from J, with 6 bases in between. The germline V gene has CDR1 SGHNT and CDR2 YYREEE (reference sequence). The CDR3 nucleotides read TGTGCCAGCAGCTTAGTGGCGAACACTGAAGCTTTCTTT. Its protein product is CASSLVANTEAFF.

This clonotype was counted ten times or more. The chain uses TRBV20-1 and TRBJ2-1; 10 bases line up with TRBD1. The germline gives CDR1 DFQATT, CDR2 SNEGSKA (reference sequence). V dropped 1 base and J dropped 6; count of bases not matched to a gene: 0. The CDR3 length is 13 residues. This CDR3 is CSARGTGGNEQFF. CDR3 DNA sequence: TGCAGTGCTAGAGGGACAGGGGGCAATGAGCAGTTCTTC.

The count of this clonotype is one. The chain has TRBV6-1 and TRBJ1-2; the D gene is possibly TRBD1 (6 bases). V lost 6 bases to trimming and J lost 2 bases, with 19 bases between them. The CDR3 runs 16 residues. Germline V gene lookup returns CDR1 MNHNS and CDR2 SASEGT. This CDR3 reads CASREGSGHLNYGYTF. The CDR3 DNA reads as TGTGCCAGCAGGGAGGGGTCGGGACACCTGAACTATGGCTACACCTTC.

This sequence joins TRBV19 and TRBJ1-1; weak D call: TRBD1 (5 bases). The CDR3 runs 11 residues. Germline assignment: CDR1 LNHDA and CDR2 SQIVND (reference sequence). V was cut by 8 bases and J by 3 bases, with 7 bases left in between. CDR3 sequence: CASGGYTEAFF. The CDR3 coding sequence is TGTGCCAGTGGGGGGTACACTGAAGCTTTCTTT.

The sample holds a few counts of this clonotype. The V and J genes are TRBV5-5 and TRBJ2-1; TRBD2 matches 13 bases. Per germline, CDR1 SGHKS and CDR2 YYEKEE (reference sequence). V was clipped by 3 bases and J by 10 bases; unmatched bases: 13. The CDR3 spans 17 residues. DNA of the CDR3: TGTGCCAGCAGCTCAAAAACCACTAGCGGGGGGGTAGGGGAGCAGTTCTTC. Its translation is CASSSKTTSGGVGEQFF. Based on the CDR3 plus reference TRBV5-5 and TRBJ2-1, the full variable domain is DAGVTQSPTHLIKTRGQQVTLRCSPISGHKSVSWYQQVLGQGPQFIFQYYEKEERGRGNFPDRFSARQFPNYSSELNVNALLLGDSALYLCASSSKTTSGGVGEQFFGPGTRLTVL.

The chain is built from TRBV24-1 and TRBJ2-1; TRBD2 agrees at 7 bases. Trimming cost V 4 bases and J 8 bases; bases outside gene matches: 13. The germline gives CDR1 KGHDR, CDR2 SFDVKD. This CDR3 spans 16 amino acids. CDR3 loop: CATSDSRAGKHDEQFF. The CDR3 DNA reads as TGTGCCACCAGTGACTCGAGAGCGGGAAAGCACGATGAGCAGTTCTTC.

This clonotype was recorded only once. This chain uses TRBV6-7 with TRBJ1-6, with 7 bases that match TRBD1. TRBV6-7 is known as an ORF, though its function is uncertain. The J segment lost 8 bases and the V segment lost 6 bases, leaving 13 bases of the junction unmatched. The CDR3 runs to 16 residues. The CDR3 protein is CASSPRRRGQDSPLHF. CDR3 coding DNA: TGTGCCAGCAGCCCTAGGAGGAGGGGGCAAGATTCACCCCTCCACTTT.

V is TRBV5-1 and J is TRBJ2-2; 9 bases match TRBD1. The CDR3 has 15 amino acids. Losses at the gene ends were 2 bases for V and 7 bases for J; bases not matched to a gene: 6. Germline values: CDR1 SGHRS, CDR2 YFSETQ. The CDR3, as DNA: TGCGCCAGCAGCTTACGGACAGGGGATGTCGGGGAGCTGTTTTTT. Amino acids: CASSLRTGDVGELFF.

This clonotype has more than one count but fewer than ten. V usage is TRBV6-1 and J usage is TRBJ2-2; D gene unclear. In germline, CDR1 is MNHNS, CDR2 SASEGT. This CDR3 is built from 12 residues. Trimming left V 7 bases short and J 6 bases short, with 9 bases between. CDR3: CASTAFAGELFF. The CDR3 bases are TGTGCCAGCACAGCTTTTGCCGGGGAGCTGTTTTTT.

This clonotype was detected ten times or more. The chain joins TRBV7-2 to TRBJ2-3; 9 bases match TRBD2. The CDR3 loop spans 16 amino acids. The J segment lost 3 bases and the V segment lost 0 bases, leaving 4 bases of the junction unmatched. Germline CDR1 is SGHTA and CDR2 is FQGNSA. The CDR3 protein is CASSLAPSGVTDTQYF. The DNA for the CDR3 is TGTGCCAGCAGCTTAGCTCCTAGCGGGGTGACAGATACGCAGTATTTT.

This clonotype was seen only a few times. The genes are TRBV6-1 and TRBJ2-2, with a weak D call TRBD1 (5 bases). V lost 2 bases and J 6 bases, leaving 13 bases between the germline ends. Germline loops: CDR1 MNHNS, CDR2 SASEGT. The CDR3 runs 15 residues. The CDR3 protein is CASSESAGWSGELFF. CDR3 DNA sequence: TGTGCCAGCAGTGAAAGTGCAGGGTGGTCCGGGGAGCTGTTTTTT.

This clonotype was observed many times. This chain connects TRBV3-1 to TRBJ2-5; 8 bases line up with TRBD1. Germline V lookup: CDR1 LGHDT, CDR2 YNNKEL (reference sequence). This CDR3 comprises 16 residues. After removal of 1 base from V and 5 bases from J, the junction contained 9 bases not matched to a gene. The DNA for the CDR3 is TGTGCCAGCAGCCAAGGGACAGGGTCAGGATATGAGACCCAGTACTTC. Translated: CASSQGTGSGYETQYF.

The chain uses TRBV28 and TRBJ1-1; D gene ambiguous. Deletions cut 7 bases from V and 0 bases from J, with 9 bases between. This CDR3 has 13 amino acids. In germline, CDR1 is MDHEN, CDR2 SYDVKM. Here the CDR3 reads CASMVAVNTEAFF. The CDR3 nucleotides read TGTGCCAGCATGGTGGCGGTGAACACTGAAGCTTTCTTT.

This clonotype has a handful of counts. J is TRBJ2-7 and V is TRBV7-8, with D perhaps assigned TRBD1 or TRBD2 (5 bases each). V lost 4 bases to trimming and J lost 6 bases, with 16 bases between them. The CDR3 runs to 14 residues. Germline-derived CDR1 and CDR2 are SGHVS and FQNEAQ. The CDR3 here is CASSSGQPGGEQYF. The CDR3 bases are TGTGCCAGCAGCTCTGGACAACCTGGGGGCGAGCAGTACTTC.

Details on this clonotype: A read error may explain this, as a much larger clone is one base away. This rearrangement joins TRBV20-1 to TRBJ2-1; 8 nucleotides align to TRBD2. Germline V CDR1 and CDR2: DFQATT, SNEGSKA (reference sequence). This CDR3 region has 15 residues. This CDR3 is CTARDSGKAYNEQFF. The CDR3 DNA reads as TGCACTGCTAGAGATAGCGGGAAAGCTTACAATGAGCAGTTCTTC.

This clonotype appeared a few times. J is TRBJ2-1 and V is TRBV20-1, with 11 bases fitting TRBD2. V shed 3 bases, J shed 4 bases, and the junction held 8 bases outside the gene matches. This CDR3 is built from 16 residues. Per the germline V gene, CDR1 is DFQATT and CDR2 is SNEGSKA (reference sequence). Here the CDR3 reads CSASPLLAGDYNEQFF. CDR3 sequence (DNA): TGCAGTGCTAGTCCACTACTAGCGGGGGATTACAATGAGCAGTTCTTC.

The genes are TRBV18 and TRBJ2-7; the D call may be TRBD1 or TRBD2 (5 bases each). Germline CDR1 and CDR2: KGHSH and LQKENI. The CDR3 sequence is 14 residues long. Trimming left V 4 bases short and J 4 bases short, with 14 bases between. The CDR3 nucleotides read TGTGCCAGCTCACTCGGGGCTGAGGATTACGAGCAGTACTTC. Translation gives CASSLGAEDYEQYF.

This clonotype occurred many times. The CDR3 spells CSGNQLAGGIPDGEQFF. The CDR3 coding sequence is TGCAGCGGCAACCAACTAGCGGGAGGGATTCCGGATGGTGAGCAGTTCTTC. The chain joins TRBV29-1 to TRBJ2-1, with TRBD2 identical over 13 bases. This CDR3 region has 17 residues. Per germline, CDR1 SQVTM and CDR2 ANQGSEA. V dropped 7 bases and J dropped 9; count of bases not matched to a gene: 18.

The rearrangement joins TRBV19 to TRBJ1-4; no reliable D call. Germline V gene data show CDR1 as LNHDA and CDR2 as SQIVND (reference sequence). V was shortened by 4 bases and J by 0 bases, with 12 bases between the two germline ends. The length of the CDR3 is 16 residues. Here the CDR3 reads CASSTTLSSTNEKLFF. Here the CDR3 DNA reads TGTGCCAGTAGTACGACATTATCCTCAACTAATGAAAAACTGTTTTTT.